This T cell receptor (beta chain) was observed in a study of T cells in Graves' hyperthyroidism and ophthalmopathy. RNA transcripts were the template for amplifying TCR beta CDR3 regions. TCR CDR3 regions were first amplified by RT-PCR with HTBI primers. TCRdb fed the multiplex PCR reads into MiXCR, producing one record per CDR3 protein. The repertoire holds 550,000 to 700,000 distinct CDR3 sequences, with roughly 14% as singletons. CDR3 length equals 13 residues. Trimming took 7 bases from V and 1 from J; bases not matched to a gene: 3. CDR1 and CDR2 from the germline V gene are LNHDA and SQIVND (reference sequence). This clonotype was seen repeatedly, ten times or more.

The receptor comes from a woman aged 40 to 50 with Graves' ophthalmopathy. Sample: blood. The gene calls are TRBV19 and TRBJ1-1; the match to TRBD1 covers 7 bases. CDR3: CASTTGWNTEAFF. CDR3 nucleotide sequence: TGTGCCAGTACGACAGGGTGGAACACTGAAGCTTTCTTT.